The entry that follows covers one TCR beta chain sequence. This clone was counted once. Its recognized antigen is unknown. Base qualities are not at hand, and no much larger clone is one base apart. This sample stems from a study of T cell responses to AZD1222 COVID-19 vaccine (dated by TCRdb to the early 2020s). Study-wide context: Because spike-specific TCR depth and breadth did not differ between the two schedules, AZD1222 recipients who got a second dose at roughly 4 weeks were pooled with those who got a second dose at roughly 12 weeks. A total of under 250 trial participants underwent TCR sequencing, of whom around 210 had received two doses of AZD1222 and around 26 had received two doses of the MenACWY control vaccine. Trial participants were enrolled by age into subgroups of 18-55, 56-69 and 70-plus years, and roughly 150, 30 and 60 TCR-sequenced participants, respectively, were included in these subgroups.

The CDR3 regions of human TCRbeta chains were analyzed by immunosequencing. As for the original processing: Repertoire TCRs were matched against a reference library of SARS-CoV-2-specific TCRs generated with the MIRA antigen-specificity platform. Breadth meant the fraction of unique TCRs that were SARS-CoV-2-associated, whereas depth meant the fraction of total T cells that were SARS-CoV-2-associated. Using the MIRA data, each spike-specific TCR was mapped to the spike region that the TCR reacts to and placed in a CD4 or CD8 class. Log10-transformed breadth and depth values were compared by one-way ANOVA with Sidak's multiple comparisons tests. Imported from immuneACCESS, the table was reduced by TCRdb to in-frame sequences with V and J called. These copies leave out some clones; in studies compared against another copy, an unresolved V gene accounts for under half, and the cause of the remainder is not known. V, J and clone size reflect that table, while D and trimming were determined from the DNA. The sample table lists over 100,000 clones, around 83% of them with a count of one. The top ten clones comprise around 5.1% of the sample.

CDR1 SGHRS and CDR2 YFSETQ were looked up in the germline V gene. Trimming leaves V shorter by 4 bases and J shorter by 5 bases, with the junction holding 13 bases beyond the gene matches. From the cysteine up to the phenylalanine, the CDR3 has a length of 16 residues. Only the CDR3 DNA is retained, 48 bases long and in frame from the first base. Overall results and qualifications from the work: Because no samples from the day 14 peak response were available, repertoires could be characterized only after the peak T cell response. Conclusions about previously exposed vaccinees were limited because only 5 or 6 AZD1222 recipients were SARS-CoV-2 seropositive at baseline. Most participants were white British and females outnumbered males, and the authors suggested that clonal diversity may have been underestimated. Reportedly, almost half of the unique spike-specific TCRs recognized epitopes lying outside the regions that are mutated in the B.1.351 and B.1.1.7 variants. The 56-69-year group was small, and its depth increase did not reach significance, likely because of low power. The whole spike protein was spanned by vaccine-associated CD4 TCRs, and dominant responses were seen in regions 160-218 and 743-854. After two AZD1222 doses, both the breadth and the depth of spike-specific TCRs were significantly higher than at day 0 and than in MenACWY recipients.

In light of the paper, this sample's time point label describes: baseline before first vaccination. Vaccinee samples were obtained from the UK trials COV001 and COV002, which included a single-blind randomized controlled phase 2/3 trial of AZD1222 (ChAdOx1 nCoV-19) in healthy adults. Trial participant PBMC samples were collected at day 0 and day 28 after the second dose for TCRbeta chain sequencing. The V and J genes are TRBV5-1 and TRBJ2-5; 8 bases in the junction line up with TRBD2. This material consisted of peripheral blood, taken on day 0 of AZD1222 vaccination. This receptor was taken from an adult in good health. The CDR3 protein sequence reads: CASSRTSGQRGETQYF. The DNA sequence follows: TGCGCCAGCAGCCGAACTAGCGGTCAAAGGGGGGAGACCCAGTACTTC. Here the CDR3 is joined to the reference TRBV5-1 and TRBJ2-5 genes, and the full variable domain is: KAGVTQTPRYLIKTRGQQVTLSCSPISGHRSVSWYQQTPGQGLQFLFEYFSETQRNKGNFPGRFSGRQFSNSRSEMNVSTLELGDSALYLCASSRTSGQRGETQYFGPGTRLLVL.